The 3 T cell receptor beta chains in this list originate from one sample, sequenced in a study of spatial heterogeneity in lung cancer. TCRdb re-derived calls from the 5' RACE reads in MiXCR, one entry per CDR3 protein. The sample records 15,000 to 20,000 distinct CDR3 sequences, 6.3% being singletons. Stated time point: blood at routine non-recurrence follow-up after resection. Source: PBMCs, taken at follow-up. The source is a male donor with early-stage non-small cell lung cancer.

This clonotype was seen ten or more times. The V call is TRBV7-6, the J call TRBJ1-1; possibly TRBD1 for D (5 bases). This CDR3 is 19 amino acids long. Trimming took off 1 base at V and 4 bases at J, with 25 bases between the two ends. From germline, CDR1 is SGHVS and CDR2 FNYEAQ. In nucleotides, the CDR3 is TGTGCCAGCAGCTTAGTATATGGGCGGTCAGGGAAAGGGGCCACTGAAGCTTTCTTT. It codes for CASSLVYGRSGKGATEAFF.

In its sample, this clonotype is medium-sized. The V gene is TRBV7-2, the J gene TRBJ2-7; 9 bases are a match to TRBD1. Germline CDR1 is SGHTA and CDR2 is FQGNSA. The CDR3 consists of 14 residues. The junction had 6 bases not matched to a gene; V was cut back by 5 bases and J by 4 bases. Here the CDR3 DNA reads TGTGCCAGCAGCCGTGGGACAGGGACTTACGAGCAGTACTTC. This codes for CASSRGTGTYEQYF.

Sample share makes this clonotype medium-sized. The chain has TRBV28 and TRBJ2-5; 11 nucleotides line up with TRBD1. This CDR3 spans 16 amino acids. V lost 4 bases and J lost 2; bases outside the gene matches: 6. Germline CDR1 is MDHEN and CDR2 is SYDVKM. CDR3 bases: TGTGCCAGCAGTTCCGCCGGGACAGGGGGGCAAGAGACCCAGTACTTC. Its protein is CASSSAGTGGQETQYF.